The following is a T cell receptor beta chain sequence with its context. The antigen is not known. V was clipped by 0 bases and J by 5 bases; unmatched bases: 7. Germline V CDR1 and CDR2: SGHVS, FQNEAQ. The CDR3 length is 17 residues. This entry comes from a study of cytomegalovirus exposure and HLA in healthy donors. Study summary: The 110 or so validation repertoires, a later analysis reported, used the same platform as the 600 to 700 first-cohort repertoires.

The donors were part of the approximately 120-subject validation cohort, which stood apart from the roughly 700-subject first cohort. Only in-frame clones appear in the TCRdb table, and some are missing; sequencing was by immunoSEQ multiplex PCR. The table includes about 130,000 clones, 89% detected once. Overall study findings and caveats: It was found in a later analysis that first-cohort TCR clusters tended to co-occur in the 120 validation repertoires. Through in vitro validation, three CMV-associated chains were shown to be specific for CMV antigens.

This receptor was taken from a woman aged 18-29 years in good health and CMV-seronegative. The specimen sequenced was PBMCs. The gene calls are TRBV7-8 and TRBJ2-2, with TRBD2 matching over 9 bases. CDR3 sequence (DNA): TGTGCCAGCAGCTTAGCGCTGGTTACTAGCGGGACCGGGGAGCTGTTTTTT. This translates into CASSLALVTSGTGELFF.